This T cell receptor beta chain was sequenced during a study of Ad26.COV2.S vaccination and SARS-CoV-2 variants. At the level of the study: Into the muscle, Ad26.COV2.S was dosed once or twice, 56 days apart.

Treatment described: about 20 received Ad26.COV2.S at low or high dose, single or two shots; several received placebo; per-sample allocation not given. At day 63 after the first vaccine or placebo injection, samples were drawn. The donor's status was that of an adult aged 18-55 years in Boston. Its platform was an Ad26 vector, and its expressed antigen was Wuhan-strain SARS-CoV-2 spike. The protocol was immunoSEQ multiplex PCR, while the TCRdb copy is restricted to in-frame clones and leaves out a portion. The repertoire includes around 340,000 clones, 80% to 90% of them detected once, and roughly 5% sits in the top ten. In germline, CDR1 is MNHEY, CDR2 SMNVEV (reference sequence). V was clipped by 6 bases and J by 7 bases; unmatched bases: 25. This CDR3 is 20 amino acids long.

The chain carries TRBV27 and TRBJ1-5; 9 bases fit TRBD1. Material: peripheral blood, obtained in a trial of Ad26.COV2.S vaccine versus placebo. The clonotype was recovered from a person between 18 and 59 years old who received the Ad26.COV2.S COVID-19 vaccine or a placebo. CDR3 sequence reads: CASSPNYRNTGDRDGQPQHF. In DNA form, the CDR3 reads TGTGCCAGCAGCCCCAATTACCGGAATACGGGGGACAGGGATGGGCAGCCCCAGCATTTT.